These T cell receptor beta chains were read from a single sample in a study of response to subunit inactivated influenza vaccine. TCRdb redid the calling of the RT-PCR reads with MiXCR, one entry per CDR3 protein. The data contain fewer than 700,000 distinct CDR3 sequences, roughly 13% of them singletons. Sequenced material: PBMCs from blood, taken about 40 days after vaccination. The receptors come from a man aged 50 or older who received an inactivated influenza vaccine. The CDR3 runs from the conserved cysteine through the conserved F or W. A D gene is named only where the DNA matches it firmly. Rows give clone size only sometimes, using once, few, many, or a class for an expanded clone.

TRBV29-1	NA	TRBD2	TRBJ2-7	TGCAGCTTTGAAGATGGGAGGCTAGCGGGAGCCGAGCAGTACTTC	CSFEDGRLAGAEQYF
TRBV6-1	NA	TRBD1	TRBJ1-5	TGTGCCAGCAGGGTCTCCGGGACAGGTGTTTTAAGCAATCAGCCCCAGCATTTT	CASRVSGTGVLSNQPQHF
TRBV7-2	few	TRBD2	TRBJ2-1	TGTGCCAGCGGACTAGCGGGAGGTAGCTCCTACAATGAGCAGTTCTTC	CASGLAGGSSYNEQFF
TRBV18	few	NA	TRBJ1-2	TGTGCCAGCTCACGGGCAGCTAACTATGGCTACACCTTC	CASSRAANYGYTF
TRBV4-2	many	NA	TRBJ2-1	TGTGCCAGCAGCCAATCGGATGCACTGGGGCAGTTCTTC	CASSQSDALGQFF
TRBV12-3/TRBV12-4	NA	TRBD1	TRBJ1-5	TGTGCCAGCAGCGAGACAGGGTCTCAGCCCCAGCATTTT	CASSETGSQPQHF
TRBV4-3	many	NA	TRBJ2-5	TGCGCCAGCAGCCAAGACAGACAAGAGACCCAGTACTTC	CASSQDRQETQYF
TRBV25-1	few	NA	TRBJ2-7	TGTGCCAGCAGTGACGCTCGGGGGGCGGGCGAGCAGTACTTC	CASSDARGAGEQYF
TRBV15	few	NA	TRBJ1-5	TGTGCCACCAGCAGCCTACTCGGAGTGCGTTTGAGCAATCAGCCCCAGCATTTT	CATSSLLGVRLSNQPQHF
TRBV20-1	NA	TRBD2	TRBJ2-2	TGCAGTGCTAGGCGACTAGCGGGAGATCGTGGCACCGGGGAGCTGTTTTTT	CSARRLAGDRGTGELFF
TRBV7-3	NA	TRBD2	TRBJ2-7	TGTGCCAGCAGCTTGGCGGGAGGCACGGCCTACGAGCAGTACTTC	CASSLAGGTAYEQYF
TRBV6-2/TRBV6-3	few	NA	TRBJ2-2	TGTGCCAGCATTCCCGGGGGAGCTCCGAACACCGGGGAGCTGTTTTTT	CASIPGGAPNTGELFF
TRBV28	NA	TRBD1	TRBJ1-2	TGTGCCATCCGGCCGGGACAGTTCAGCTATGGCTACACCTTC	CAIRPGQFSYGYTF
TRBV4-3	NA	NA	TRBJ2-3	TGCGCCAGCAGCCAAGAACCAGGGTTAGATACGCAGTATTTT	CASSQEPGLDTQYF
TRBV4-2	many	NA	TRBJ2-5	TGTGCCAGCAGGGCGGGGACCCAAGAGACCCAGTACTTC	CASRAGTQETQYF
TRBV5-6	NA	TRBD1	TRBJ2-5	TGTGCCAGCACCGAGACAGGGCGAGAGACCCAGTACTTC	CASTETGRETQYF
TRBV14	few	NA	TRBJ2-1	TGTGCCAGCAGCCCATTGACAGGCGTCAATGAGCAGTTCTTC	CASSPLTGVNEQFF
TRBV25-1	NA	TRBD1	TRBJ1-2	TGTGCCAGCGGGGGAGGGACAGAATCTAACTATGGCTACACCTTC	CASGGGTESNYGYTF
TRBV5-1	few	NA	TRBJ2-5	TGCGCCAGCAGCCGGACTACCACAGGGTTAGGGGAGACCCAGTACTTC	CASSRTTTGLGETQYF
TRBV6-2/TRBV6-3	few	TRBD2	TRBJ2-7	TGTGCCAGCAGCCCACTAGCGGGATTCTACGAGCAGTACTTC	CASSPLAGFYEQYF
TRBV4-2	NA	NA	TRBJ1-2	TGTGCCAGCAGCCATCGTCGCAGTCGTTATGGCTACACCTTC	CASSHRRSRYGYTF
TRBV15	NA	NA	TRBJ2-5	TGTGCCACCAGCAGTTTCTCCCAAGAGACCCAGTACTTC	CATSSFSQETQYF
TRBV20-1	many	NA	TRBJ2-7	TGCAGTGCTACAGCCCAGGGGAGCTCCTACGAGCAGTACTTC	CSATAQGSSYEQYF
TRBV4-3	NA	NA	TRBJ2-4	TGCGCCAGCAGCCAAGAGGAGGGTCAAGGTAGCATTCAGTACTTC	CASSQEEGQGSIQYF
TRBV4-1	NA	NA	TRBJ1-1	TGCGCCAGCAGCCAAGATACCCGGGTTGAAGCTTTCTTT	CASSQDTRVEAFF
TRBV29-1	few	TRBD2	TRBJ2-4	TGCAGCGTTGTGAAGGTTAGCGGGCGTGACATTCAGTACTTC	CSVVKVSGRDIQYF
TRBV20-1	few	NA	TRBJ2-7	TGCAGTGCTAGTACAGTCAAAGGGGAGCAGTACTTC	CSASTVKGEQYF